Listed below are T cell receptor beta chains from one sample, sequenced in a study of T cells in localized non-small cell lung cancer. The protocol was immunoSEQ multiplex PCR, while the TCRdb copy is restricted to in-frame clones and leaves out a portion. This sample yields fewer than 2,500 clones, of which approximately 24% are seen a single time; roughly 18% belongs to the top ten. The sequenced sample was normal lung tissue next to the tumor, obtained before any cancer treatment. The receptors originated from a male donor aged 60 or over with stage I lung adenocarcinoma. The CDR3 runs from the conserved cysteine through the conserved F or W. D genes are given only for firm matches. Expanded clones are given a class, and other clones once, few, many or no size at all.

v_call	d_call	j_call	clone_size	cdr3_nt	cdr3_aa
TRBV23-1	TRBD1	TRBJ2-4	.	TGCGCCAGCAGACCGACAGGGATAGACTCCCCGTACTTC	CASRPTGIDSPYF
TRBV30	.	TRBJ2-1	.	TGTGCCTGGAGTGGCCAAGGAGGGGCGGTCTACAATGAGCAGTTCTTC	CAWSGQGGAVYNEQFF
TRBV14	.	TRBJ2-3	medium-sized	TGTGCCAGCAGGGACAGCCCCTACACAGATACGCAGTATTTT	CASRDSPYTDTQYF
TRBV5-1	TRBD1	TRBJ2-1	few	TGCGCCAGCAGCCATGGACAGGGGAGTGGAAATGAGCAGTTCTTC	CASSHGQGSGNEQFF
TRBV6-8	.	TRBJ1-1	few	TGTGCCAGCAGCCTAACGGGGAGCACTGAAGCTTTCTTT	CASSLTGSTEAFF
TRBV9	.	TRBJ2-1	few	TGTGCCAGCAGCGGCGGGGTGAACTCCTACAATGAGCAGTTCTTC	CASSGGVNSYNEQFF
TRBV6-8	TRBD2	TRBJ2-7	.	TGTGCCAGCAGTGTTGTCTCTAGCGGGAGCTACGAGCAGTACTTC	CASSVVSSGSYEQYF
TRBV19	.	TRBJ2-7	medium-sized	TGTGCCAGTAGTCAGCAGGGTATGAGGGAGCAGTACTTC	CASSQQGMREQYF
TRBV28	.	TRBJ1-2	.	TGTGCCAGCAGTTCCAAGCCCTCCGGCTACACCTTC	CASSSKPSGYTF
TRBV11-3	.	TRBJ2-1	medium-sized	TGTGCCAGCAGCTTAGAGGTTGGGGTAAAAAATGAGCAGTTCTTC	CASSLEVGVKNEQFF
TRBV25-1	.	TRBJ2-1	few	TGTGCCAGCAGCCCCTTAGAACTTTATGAGCAGTTCTTC	CASSPLELYEQFF
TRBV6-8	.	TRBJ2-6	.	TGTGCCAGCAGTTTGACAGGTTCCGGGGCCAACGTCCTGACTTTC	CASSLTGSGANVLTF
TRBV30	.	TRBJ2-5	few	TGTGCCTGGAGCGGTAACAGGGGAGGAATCGAGACCCAGTACTTC	CAWSGNRGGIETQYF
TRBV27	TRBD2	TRBJ2-1	few	TGTGCCAGCAGATCCGGGACTAGCGGGGTAAGCTCCTACAATGAGCAGTTCTTC	CASRSGTSGVSSYNEQFF
TRBV7-6	.	TRBJ2-1	.	TGTGCCAGCAGCCCCTACCGGCCACTGAGCGAAAACAATGAGCAGTTCTTC	CASSPYRPLSENNEQFF
TRBV28	.	TRBJ2-2	few	TGTGCCAGCCTCGGTGGTGGGAACACCGGGGAGCTGTTTTTT	CASLGGGNTGELFF
TRBV7-1	.	TRBJ2-1	few	TGTGCCAGCAGCTTAGATAGCGGCACCTACAATGAGCAGTTCTTC	CASSLDSGTYNEQFF
TRBV29-1	.	TRBJ1-5	.	TGCAGCGTTCTTATTCAGGGGCGCGATGGCAATCAGCCCCAGCATTTT	CSVLIQGRDGNQPQHF
TRBV29-1	.	TRBJ2-2	.	TGCAGCGTTGTCCGCGGGGCCGGGGAGCTGTTTTTT	CSVVRGAGELFF
TRBV10-3	TRBD1	TRBJ2-3	.	TGTGCCAGCGGGTCCAGGACAGGGATAAGAGATACGCAGTATTTT	CASGSRTGIRDTQYF
TRBV10-3	.	TRBJ1-1	medium-sized	TGTGCCATCAGTGAGGGGGTTACCACTGAAGCTTTCTTT	CAISEGVTTEAFF
TRBV11-3	TRBD2	TRBJ2-5	few	TGTGCCAGCAGCCCATGGGGACTAGCGGGGGGAGAGACCCAGTACTTC	CASSPWGLAGGETQYF
TRBV5-1	TRBD2	TRBJ2-1	.	TGCGCCAGCAGCTTGGGGGGGACTAGGCCTTCCAATGAGCAGTTCTTC	CASSLGGTRPSNEQFF
TRBV19	TRBD1	TRBJ1-2	large	TGTGCCACTTCCGCGACAGGGGGGAGCGGTGGCTACACCTTC	CATSATGGSGGYTF
TRBV11-3	TRBD1	TRBJ1-1	.	TGTGCCAGCAGCTCCCGGACAGGGTGGGACACTGAAGCTTTCTTT	CASSSRTGWDTEAFF
TRBV28	.	TRBJ2-2	.	TGTGCCAGCACAAGGGGGACCGGGGAGCTGTTTTTT	CASTRGTGELFF
TRBV15	.	TRBJ1-1	few	TGTGCCACCAGCAGGAGGGGGGGGGCAAGCACTGAAGCTTTCTTT	CATSRRGGASTEAFF
TRBV11-3	.	TRBJ2-5	medium-sized	TGTGCCAGCAGCTTAATTGGAGGGGCAGGGGAGACCCAGTACTTC	CASSLIGGAGETQYF
TRBV13	.	TRBJ2-1	.	TGTGCCAGCAGCTTAGACCCAGGTTCCTACAATGAGCAGTTCTTC	CASSLDPGSYNEQFF
TRBV6-8	.	TRBJ1-5	medium-sized	TGTGCCAGCGGGGCGAGGGTGGGTCAGCCCCAGCATTTT	CASGARVGQPQHF
TRBV4-1	.	TRBJ2-5	.	TGCGCCAGCAGCCAAGATCGAATAGAAGAGACCCAGTACTTC	CASSQDRIEETQYF
TRBV19	TRBD2	TRBJ2-7	.	TGTGCCAGTACGCCTTCTAGCGGGCACTCCTACGAGCAGTACTTC	CASTPSSGHSYEQYF
TRBV12-5	.	TRBJ1-1	.	TGTGCTAGTGGTCCGTCCACCTCCAGACTGAACATGAACACTGAAGCTTTCTTT	CASGPSTSRLNMNTEAFF
TRBV11-3	TRBD2	TRBJ2-1	.	TGTGCCAGCAGCCCGACTAGCGGGAGAAATAGTGAGCAGTTCTTC	CASSPTSGRNSEQFF
TRBV30	.	TRBJ1-3	once	TGTGCCTGGAGTGGGGCGACAGTCTCTGGAAACACCATATATTTT	CAWSGATVSGNTIYF
TRBV23-1	.	TRBJ1-2	.	TGCGCCAGCAGTTTTCTCCGGGAAGTTTCCTATGGCTACACCTTC	CASSFLREVSYGYTF
TRBV6-8	.	TRBJ1-1	.	TGTGCCAGCTCAGACGGGGGTGCAGGCTCCGGTGAAGCTTTCTTT	CASSDGGAGSGEAFF
TRBV6-8	.	TRBJ1-1	few	TGTGCCAGCAGTGCGTCCCCCGGGAACACTGAAGCTTTCTTT	CASSASPGNTEAFF
TRBV19	TRBD1	TRBJ1-1	.	TGTGCCAGTAGTATTGGAACAGGGGGATTGAACACTGAAGCTTTCTTT	CASSIGTGGLNTEAFF
TRBV6-8	.	TRBJ1-2	large	TGTGCCAGCAGTTACTCACAGGATGGGGGCTACACCTTC	CASSYSQDGGYTF
TRBV7-6	.	TRBJ2-5	few	TGTGCCAGCAGCTTGGGCAGATCCCAAGAGACCCAGTACTTC	CASSLGRSQETQYF
TRBV14	.	TRBJ1-1	.	TGTGCCAGCAGCCAAGGGAGAACAAACACTGAAGCTTTCTTT	CASSQGRTNTEAFF
TRBV11-3	.	TRBJ2-1	medium-sized	TGTGCCAGCAGCGCCCGGGACGACTACAATGAGCAGTTCTTC	CASSARDDYNEQFF
TRBV28	.	TRBJ1-3	medium-sized	TGTGCCAGCAGTTTCCTCCGGTCTGGAAACACCATATATTTT	CASSFLRSGNTIYF
TRBV11-3	.	TRBJ1-1	.	TGTGCCAGCAGCTTTCAAGAGCGAGGGAACACTGAAGCTTTCTTT	CASSFQERGNTEAFF
TRBV11-3	.	TRBJ1-1	.	TGTGCCAGCAGCTTAAAGGTAAACGGTATTGAAGCTTTCTTT	CASSLKVNGIEAFF
TRBV10-2	.	TRBJ2-7	.	TGCGCCAGCAGTGAGTCGTTGGCTTACTCCTACGAGCAGTACTTC	CASSESLAYSYEQYF
TRBV28	.	TRBJ2-1	hyperexpanded	TGTGCCAGCACAGCACAGGGCTACAATGAGCAGTTCTTC	CASTAQGYNEQFF
TRBV30	.	TRBJ2-1	few	TGTGCCTGCCAAACCCAGAGCCGCTCCTACAATGAGCAGTTCTTC	CACQTQSRSYNEQFF